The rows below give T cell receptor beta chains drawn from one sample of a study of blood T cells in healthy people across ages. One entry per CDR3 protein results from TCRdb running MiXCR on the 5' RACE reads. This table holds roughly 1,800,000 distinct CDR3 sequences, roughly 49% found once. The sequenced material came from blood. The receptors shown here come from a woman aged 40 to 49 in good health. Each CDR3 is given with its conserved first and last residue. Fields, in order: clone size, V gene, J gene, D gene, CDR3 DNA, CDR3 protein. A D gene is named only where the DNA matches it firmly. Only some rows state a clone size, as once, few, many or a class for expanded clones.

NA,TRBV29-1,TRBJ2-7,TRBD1,TGCAGCGTGTACAGGGGGGAGCAGTACTTC,CSVYRGEQYF
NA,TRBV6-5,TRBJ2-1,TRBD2,TGTGCCAGCAGTTCCCCAAGAAAAGCCCGATCTAGCGGGGGGACCTACAATGAGCAGTTCTTC,CASSSPRKARSSGGTYNEQFF
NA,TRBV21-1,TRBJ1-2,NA,TGTGCCAGCAGCAAGCCCTCGGACAGCACCTATGGCTACACCTTC,CASSKPSDSTYGYTF
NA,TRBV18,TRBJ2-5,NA,TGTGCCAGCTCACCACTTAGGAGGGCCGGAGCCCAAGAGACCCAGTACTTC,CASSPLRRAGAQETQYF
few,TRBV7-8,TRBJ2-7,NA,TGTGCCAGCAGCTTAGCGGCCGGGACATCACCCTACGAGCAGTACTTC,CASSLAAGTSPYEQYF
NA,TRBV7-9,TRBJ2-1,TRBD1,TGTGCCAGCAGCTTATCCGGACAGGGTAAAAATGAGCAGTTCTTC,CASSLSGQGKNEQFF
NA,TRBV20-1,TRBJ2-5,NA,TGCAGTGCTAGAGATCTCGCTGAGTACCAAGAGACCCAGTACTTC,CSARDLAEYQETQYF
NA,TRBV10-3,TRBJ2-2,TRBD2,TGTGCCATCAGTGAGAGAAGCGGGGGGGCCTCCGGGGAGCTGTTTTTT,CAISERSGGASGELFF
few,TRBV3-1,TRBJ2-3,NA,TGTGCCAGCAACAACGCTCGGGTGGATACGCAGTATTTT,CASNNARVDTQYF
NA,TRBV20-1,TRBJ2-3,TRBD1,TGCAGCGGGATACAGGGGCTTGGCACAGATACGCAGTATTTT,CSGIQGLGTDTQYF
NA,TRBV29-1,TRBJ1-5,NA,TGCAGCCTCGCTAACGGAGGCCAGCCCCAGCATTTT,CSLANGGQPQHF
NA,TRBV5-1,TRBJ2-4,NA,TGCGCCAGCAGCTTTGGCGGCGTTCAGTACTTC,CASSFGGVQYF
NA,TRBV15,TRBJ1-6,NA,TGTGCCACCAGCAGTGGCCCGACAGCAATAGGGTCACCCCTCCACTTT,CATSSGPTAIGSPLHF
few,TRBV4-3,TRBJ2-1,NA,TGCGCCAGCAGCCAAGTACCTGAGTCCAATGAGCAGTTCTTC,CASSQVPESNEQFF
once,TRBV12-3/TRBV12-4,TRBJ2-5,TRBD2,TGTGCCAGCAGGGGAAGCGGGGGGCTACAAGAGACCCAGTACTTC,CASRGSGGLQETQYF